This T cell receptor (beta chain) is from a study of T cell responses to AZD1222 COVID-19 vaccine. Germline CDR1 SGHAT, CDR2 FQNNGV. Trimming shortened V by 0 bases and J by 5 bases, and 11 bases separated the two germline ends. This CDR3 has 15 amino acids. Concerning this clone: What it binds is not known.

Profiled with immunoSEQ multiplex PCR; TCRdb holds only in-frame clones, not every one. The table has approximately 140,000 clones, around 90% seen once. Study outcomes and limitations: The CD4 TCRs associated with vaccination extended across spike and predominated at 160-218 and 743-854.

This TCR was recovered from an adult who received the AZD1222 COVID-19 vaccine. V is TRBV11-2 and J is TRBJ2-1; unclear D gene. The sample consisted of peripheral blood, taken 28 days after the second AZD1222 dose. CDR3 coding DNA: TGTGCCAGCAGCTTAGATCGATGGACCCACAATGAGCAGTTCTTC. Translation gives CASSLDRWTHNEQFF.